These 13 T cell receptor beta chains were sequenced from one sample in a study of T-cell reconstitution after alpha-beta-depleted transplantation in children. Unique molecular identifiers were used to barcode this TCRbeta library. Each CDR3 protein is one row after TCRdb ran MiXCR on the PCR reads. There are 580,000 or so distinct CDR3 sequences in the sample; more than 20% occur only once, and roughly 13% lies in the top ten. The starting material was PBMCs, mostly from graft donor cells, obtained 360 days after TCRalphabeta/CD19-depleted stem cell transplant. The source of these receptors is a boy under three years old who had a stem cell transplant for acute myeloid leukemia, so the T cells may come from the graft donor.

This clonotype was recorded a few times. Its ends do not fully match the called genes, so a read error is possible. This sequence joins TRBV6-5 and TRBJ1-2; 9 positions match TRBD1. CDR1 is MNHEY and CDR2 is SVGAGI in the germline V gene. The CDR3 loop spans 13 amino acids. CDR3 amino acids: CASSYSGDRARSF. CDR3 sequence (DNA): TGTGCCAGCAGTTACTCGGGGGACAGGGCTCGGTCCTTC.

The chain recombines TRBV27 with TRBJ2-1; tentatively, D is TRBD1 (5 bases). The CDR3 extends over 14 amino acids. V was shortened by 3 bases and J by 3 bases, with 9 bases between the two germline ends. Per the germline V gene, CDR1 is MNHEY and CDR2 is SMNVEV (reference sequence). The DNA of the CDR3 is TGTGCCAGCAGTTTTAGGGGTAACTACAATGAGCAGTTCTTC. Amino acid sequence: CASSFRGNYNEQFF.

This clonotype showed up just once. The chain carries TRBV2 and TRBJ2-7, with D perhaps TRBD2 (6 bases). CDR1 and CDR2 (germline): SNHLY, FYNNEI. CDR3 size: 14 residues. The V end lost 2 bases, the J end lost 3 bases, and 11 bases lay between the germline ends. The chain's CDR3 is CASSEPRGGYEQYF. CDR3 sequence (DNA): TGTGCCAGCAGTGAACCCCGGGGAGGCTACGAGCAGTACTTC.

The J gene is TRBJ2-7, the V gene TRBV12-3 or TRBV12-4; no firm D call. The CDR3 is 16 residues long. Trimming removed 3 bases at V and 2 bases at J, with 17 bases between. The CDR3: CASSFREYGQPYEQYF. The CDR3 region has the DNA TGTGCCAGCAGTTTTCGTGAGTATGGCCAGCCCTACGAGCAGTACTTC.

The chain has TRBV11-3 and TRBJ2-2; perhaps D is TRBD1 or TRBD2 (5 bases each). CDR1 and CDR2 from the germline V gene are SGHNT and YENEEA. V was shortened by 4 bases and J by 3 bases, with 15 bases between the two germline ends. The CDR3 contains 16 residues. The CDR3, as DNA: TGTGCCAGCAGCTACTTCAGGGCAGCGGACACCGGGGAGCTGTTTTTT. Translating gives CASSYFRAADTGELFF.

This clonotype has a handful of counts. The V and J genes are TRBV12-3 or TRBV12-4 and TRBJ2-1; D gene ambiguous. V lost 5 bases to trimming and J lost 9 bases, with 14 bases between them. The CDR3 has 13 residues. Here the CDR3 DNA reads TGTGCCAGCAGTGCATATGGGCGTAGTGAGCAGTTCTTC. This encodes CASSAYGRSEQFF.

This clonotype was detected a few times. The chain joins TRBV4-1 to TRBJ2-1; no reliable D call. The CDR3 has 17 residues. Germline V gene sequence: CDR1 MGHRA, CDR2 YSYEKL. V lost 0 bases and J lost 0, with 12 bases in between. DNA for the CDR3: TGCGCCAGCAGCCAAGATCCGACCCTGAGCTCCTACAATGAGCAGTTCTTC. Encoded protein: CASSQDPTLSSYNEQFF.

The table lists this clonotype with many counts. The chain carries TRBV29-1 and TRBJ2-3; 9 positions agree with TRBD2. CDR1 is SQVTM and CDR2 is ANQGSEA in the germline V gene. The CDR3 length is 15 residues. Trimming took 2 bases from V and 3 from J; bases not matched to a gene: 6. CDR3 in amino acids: CSVELGGGGTDTQYF. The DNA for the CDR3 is TGCAGCGTTGAACTCGGCGGGGGGGGTACAGATACGCAGTATTTT.

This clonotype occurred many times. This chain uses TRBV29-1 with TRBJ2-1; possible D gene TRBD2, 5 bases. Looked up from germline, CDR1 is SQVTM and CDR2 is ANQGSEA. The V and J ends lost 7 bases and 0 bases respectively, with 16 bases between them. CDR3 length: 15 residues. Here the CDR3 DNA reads TGCAGCGCCCCTCGCACGGGGAGCTCCTACAATGAGCAGTTCTTC. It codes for CSAPRTGSSYNEQFF.

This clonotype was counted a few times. The CDR3 DNA reads TGTGCCAGCAGCGCCGGGACTAGCGGTTTGGACGAGCAGTACTTC. As protein: CASSAGTSGLDEQYF. V is TRBV9 and J is TRBJ2-7; 11 bases align to TRBD2. The J segment lost 5 bases and the V segment lost 3 bases, leaving 7 bases of the junction unmatched. The germline CDR1 and CDR2 sequences are SGDLS and YYNGEE. The CDR3 is made up of 15 amino acids. Looking up the rest from reference TRBV9 and TRBJ2-7 gives the full variable domain: DSGVTQTPKHLITATGQRVTLRCSPRSGDLSVYWYQQSLDQGLQFLIQYYNGEERAKGNILERFSAQQFPDLHSELNLSSLELGDSALYFCASSAGTSGLDEQYFGPGTRLTVT.

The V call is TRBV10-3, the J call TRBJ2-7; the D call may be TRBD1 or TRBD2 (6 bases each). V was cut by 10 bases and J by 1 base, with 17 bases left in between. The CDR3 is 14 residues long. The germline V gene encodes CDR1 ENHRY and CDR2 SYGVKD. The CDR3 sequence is CATWRGGRSYEQYF. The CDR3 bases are TGTGCCACCTGGAGAGGGGGGCGATCCTACGAGCAGTACTTC.

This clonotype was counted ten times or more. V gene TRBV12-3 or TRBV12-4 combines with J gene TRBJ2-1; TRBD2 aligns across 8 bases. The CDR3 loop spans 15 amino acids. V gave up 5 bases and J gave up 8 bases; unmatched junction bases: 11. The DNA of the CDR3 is TGTGCCAGCAGTCTTAGACTAAGCGGGGGCCATGAGCAGTTCTTC. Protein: CASSLRLSGGHEQFF.

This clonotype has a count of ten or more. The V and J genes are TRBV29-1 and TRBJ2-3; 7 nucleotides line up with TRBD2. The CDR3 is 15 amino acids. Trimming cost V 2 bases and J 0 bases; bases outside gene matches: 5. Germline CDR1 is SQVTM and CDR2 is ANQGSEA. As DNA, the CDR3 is TGCAGCGTTGAACCCCCTAGCGGTAGCACAGATACGCAGTATTTT. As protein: CSVEPPSGSTDTQYF.